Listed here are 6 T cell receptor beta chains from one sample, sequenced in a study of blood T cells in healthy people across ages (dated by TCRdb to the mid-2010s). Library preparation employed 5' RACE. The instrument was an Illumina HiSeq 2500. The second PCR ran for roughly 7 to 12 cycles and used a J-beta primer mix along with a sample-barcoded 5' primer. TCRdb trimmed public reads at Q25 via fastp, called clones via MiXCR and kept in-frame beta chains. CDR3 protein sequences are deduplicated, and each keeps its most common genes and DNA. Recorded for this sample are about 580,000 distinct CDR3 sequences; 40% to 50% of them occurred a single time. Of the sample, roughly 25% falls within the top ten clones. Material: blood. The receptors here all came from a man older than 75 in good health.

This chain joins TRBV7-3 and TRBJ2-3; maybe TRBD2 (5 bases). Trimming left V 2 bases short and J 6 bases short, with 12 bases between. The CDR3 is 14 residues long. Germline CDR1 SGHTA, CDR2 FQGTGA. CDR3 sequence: CASSLGGFPDTQYF. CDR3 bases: TGTGCCAGCAGCTTAGGCGGGTTTCCTGATACGCAGTATTTT.

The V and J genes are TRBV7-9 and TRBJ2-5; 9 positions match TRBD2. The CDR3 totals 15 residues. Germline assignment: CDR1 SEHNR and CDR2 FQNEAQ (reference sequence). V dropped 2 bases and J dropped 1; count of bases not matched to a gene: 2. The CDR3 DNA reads TGTGCCAGCAGCTTACTGCGGGGGGGCCAAGAGACCCAGTACTTC. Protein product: CASSLLRGGQETQYF.

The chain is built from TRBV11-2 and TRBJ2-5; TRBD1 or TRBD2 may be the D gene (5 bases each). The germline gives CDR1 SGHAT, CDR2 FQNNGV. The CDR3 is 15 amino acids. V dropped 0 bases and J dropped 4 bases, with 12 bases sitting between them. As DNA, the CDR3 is TGTGCCAGCAGCTTAGATTCACGGGGCCTAGAGACCCAGTACTTC. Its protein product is CASSLDSRGLETQYF. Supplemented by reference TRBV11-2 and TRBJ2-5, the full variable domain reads EAGVAQSPRYKIIEKRQSVAFWCNPISGHATLYWYQQILGQGPKLLIQFQNNGVVDDSQLPKDRFSAERLKGVDSTLKIQPAKLEDSAVYLCASSLDSRGLETQYFGPGTRLLVL.

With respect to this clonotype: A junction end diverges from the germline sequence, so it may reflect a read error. The chain's CDR3 is CSASGRGVYIGYNERYF. CDR3 nucleotides: TGCAGTGCTAGCGGGAGGGGAGTCTACATTGGGTACAATGAGCGGTACTTC. The chain uses TRBV20-1 and TRBJ2-7; 8 bases are a match to TRBD2. The CDR3 contains 17 residues. CDR1 and CDR2 from the germline V gene are DFQATT and SNEGSKA (reference sequence).

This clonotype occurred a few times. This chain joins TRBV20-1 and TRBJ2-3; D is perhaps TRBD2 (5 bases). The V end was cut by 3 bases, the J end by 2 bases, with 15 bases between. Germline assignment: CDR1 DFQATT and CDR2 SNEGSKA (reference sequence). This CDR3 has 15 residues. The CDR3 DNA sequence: TGCAGTGCTAGCGGGAAAGACCCTACCACAGATACGCAGTATTTT. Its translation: CSASGKDPTTDTQYF.

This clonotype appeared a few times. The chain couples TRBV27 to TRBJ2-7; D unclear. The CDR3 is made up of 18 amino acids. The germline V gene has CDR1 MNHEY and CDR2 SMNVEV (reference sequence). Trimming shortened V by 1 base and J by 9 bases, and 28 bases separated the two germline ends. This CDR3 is CASSLYPTLAEITTMQYF. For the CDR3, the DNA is TGTGCCAGCAGTTTATACCCGACTCTGGCGGAAATAACTACGATGCAGTACTTC.